This T cell receptor (beta chain) came from a study of T-cell memory formation after mild COVID-19. Study summary: Largely donor-specific TCR clusters were found. Study observations and caveats: Pre-infection memory held some responding clones, suggesting pre-existing cross-reactive T cells responded. Clones contracting over day 15 to 85 were CD4/CD8 balanced, with later expanders leaning CD4+.

V shed 7 bases and J 1 base; nucleotides not matched to a gene: 7. CDR1 and CDR2 from the germline V gene are SQVTM and ANQGSEA. CDR3 length: 14 residues. MiXCR, applied by TCRdb to the 5' RACE reads, yields one record per CDR3 protein. The sample lists about half a million distinct CDR3 sequences; 15% to 20% were seen once. In this sample, this clonotype turned up a few times. Its antigen is still unknown. This sequence was found in an adult woman who had mild COVID-19 (a few samples of this study predate the infection). Cell type and time point are not known. The chain carries TRBV29-1 and TRBJ1-1; 9 bases are a match to TRBD1. Sequencing was carried out using PBMCs or a T cell subset sorted from them (not recorded which). Here the CDR3 reads CSGHRGRRNTEAFF. DNA for the CDR3: TGCAGCGGCCACAGGGGGCGGAGGAACACTGAAGCTTTCTTT.